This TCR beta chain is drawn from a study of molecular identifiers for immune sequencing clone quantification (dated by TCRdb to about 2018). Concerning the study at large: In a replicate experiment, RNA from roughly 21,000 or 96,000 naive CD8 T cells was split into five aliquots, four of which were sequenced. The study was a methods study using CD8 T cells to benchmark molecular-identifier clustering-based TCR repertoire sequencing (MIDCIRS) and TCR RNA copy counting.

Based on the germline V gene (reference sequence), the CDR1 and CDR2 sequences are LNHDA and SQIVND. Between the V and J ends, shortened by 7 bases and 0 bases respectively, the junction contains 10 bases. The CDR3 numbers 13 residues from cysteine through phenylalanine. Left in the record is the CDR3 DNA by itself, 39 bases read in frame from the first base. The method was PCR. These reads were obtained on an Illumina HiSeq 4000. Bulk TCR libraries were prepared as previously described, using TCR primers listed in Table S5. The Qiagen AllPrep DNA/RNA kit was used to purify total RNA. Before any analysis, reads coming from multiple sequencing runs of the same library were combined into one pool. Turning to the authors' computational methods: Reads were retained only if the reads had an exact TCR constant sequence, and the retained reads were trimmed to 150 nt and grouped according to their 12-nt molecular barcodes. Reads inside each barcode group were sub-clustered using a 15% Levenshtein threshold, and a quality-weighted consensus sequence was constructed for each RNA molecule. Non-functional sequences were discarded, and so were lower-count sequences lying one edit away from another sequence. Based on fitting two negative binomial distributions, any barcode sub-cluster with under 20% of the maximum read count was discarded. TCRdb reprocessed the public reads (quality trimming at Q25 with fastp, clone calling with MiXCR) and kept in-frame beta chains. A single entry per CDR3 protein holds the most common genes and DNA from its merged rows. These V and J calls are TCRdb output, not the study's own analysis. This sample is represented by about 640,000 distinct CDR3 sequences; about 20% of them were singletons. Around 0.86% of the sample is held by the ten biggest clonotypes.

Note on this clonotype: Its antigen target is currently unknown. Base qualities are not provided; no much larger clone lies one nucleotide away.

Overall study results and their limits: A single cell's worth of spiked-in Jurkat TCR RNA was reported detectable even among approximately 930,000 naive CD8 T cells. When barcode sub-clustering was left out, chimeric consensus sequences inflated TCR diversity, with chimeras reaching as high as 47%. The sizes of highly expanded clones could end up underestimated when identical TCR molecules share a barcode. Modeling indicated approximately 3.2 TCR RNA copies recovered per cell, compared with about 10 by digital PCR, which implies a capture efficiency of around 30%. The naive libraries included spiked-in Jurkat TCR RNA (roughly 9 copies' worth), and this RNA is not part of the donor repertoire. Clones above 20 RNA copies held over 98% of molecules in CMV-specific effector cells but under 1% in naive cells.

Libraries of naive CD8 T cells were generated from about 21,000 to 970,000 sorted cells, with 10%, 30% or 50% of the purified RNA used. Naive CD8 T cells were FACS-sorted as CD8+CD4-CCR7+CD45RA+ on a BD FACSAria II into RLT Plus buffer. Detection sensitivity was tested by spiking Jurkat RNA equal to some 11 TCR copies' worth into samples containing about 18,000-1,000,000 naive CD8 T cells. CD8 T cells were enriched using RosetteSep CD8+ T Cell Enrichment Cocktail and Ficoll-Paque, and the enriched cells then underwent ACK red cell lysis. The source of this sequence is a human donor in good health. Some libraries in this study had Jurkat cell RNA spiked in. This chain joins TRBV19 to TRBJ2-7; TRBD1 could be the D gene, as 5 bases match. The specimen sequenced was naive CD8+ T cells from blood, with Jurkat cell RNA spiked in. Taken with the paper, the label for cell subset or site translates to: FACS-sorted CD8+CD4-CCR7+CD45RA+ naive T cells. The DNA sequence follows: TGTGCCAGTACAGGGCAACTCTCCTACGAGCAGTACTTC. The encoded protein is CASTGQLSYEQYF.